In this sample, the clone carrying this T cell receptor beta chain turned up many times. In a library made to pick up alpha chains, this beta chain is a stray read with a size that means little. TCRdb redid the calling of the 5' RACE reads with MiXCR, one entry per CDR3 protein. The table lists over 14,000 distinct CDR3 sequences, 3% to 4.5% of them singletons. The record originates from a study of spatial heterogeneity in lung cancer. Time point in this sample: sample taken at primary tumor resection. Samples were obtained from approximately 76 donors, all untreated early-stage non-small cell lung cancer patients. Germline V CDR1 and CDR2: LNHDA, SQIVND (reference sequence). V dropped 6 bases and J dropped 0 bases, with 5 bases sitting between them. The CDR3 contains 13 residues.

The chain recombines TRBV19 with TRBJ1-4; no reliable D call. This TCR was recovered from a male donor with early-stage non-small cell lung cancer. The sequencing used normal lung tissue next to the tumor, collected at surgery. Here the CDR3 reads CASRKSTNEKLFF. CDR3 DNA sequence: TGTGCCAGTAGGAAATCAACTAATGAAAAACTGTTTTTT.